This T cell receptor (beta chain) was captured by sequencing in a study of T-cell reconstitution after alpha-beta-depleted transplantation in children. Whole-study results and caveats: Day-60 TCRbeta diversity that was high in some patients was derived from surviving recipient T cells and thymic progenitors. It was newly produced T cells that mostly accounted for T-cell counts and diversity one year after transplant. There were reportedly several hundred expanded graft clones from which alpha-beta T cells came about two months after transplant.

A remark on this clonotype: Its specificity is not known.

Trimming removed 5 bases from V and 4 bases from J, with 14 bases in between. The CDR3 loop spans 15 amino acids. The library targeted TCRbeta and was prepared with unique molecular identifiers. MiXCR was run by TCRdb on the PCR reads, yielding one entry per CDR3 protein. The sample includes about 250,000 distinct CDR3 sequences, 20% to 30% of them seen just once. This clonotype was sampled from a female patient aged 2-9 years who had a stem cell transplant for congenital amegakaryocytic thrombocytopenia, so the T cells may come from the graft donor. The gene calls are TRBV12-3 or TRBV12-4 and TRBJ1-4, with a tentative D call TRBD1 (5 bases). This material consisted of PBMCs, mostly from graft donor cells, taken 360 days after TCRalphabeta/CD19-depleted stem cell transplant. The CDR3 sequence is CASSRGVISNEKLFF. CDR3 nucleotides: TGTGCCAGCAGTAGAGGGGTCATAAGTAATGAAAAACTGTTTTTT.